The rows below give T cell receptor beta chains drawn from one sample of a study of OX40 agonist ivuxolimab in advanced cancers. Measured with immunoSEQ multiplex PCR; TCRdb has only the in-frame clones, and not every one. This table holds about 81,000 clones, approximately 79% found once. Sample: CD4+ or CD8+ T cells sorted from blood, taken in a trial of the OX40 agonist ivuxolimab. Receptor source: an adult with an advanced solid tumor such as melanoma, head and neck, liver or kidney cancer. CDR3s include the opening cysteine and the closing phenylalanine or tryptophan. Fields, in order: D gene, J gene, V gene, clone size, CDR3 protein, CDR3 DNA. D genes are given only for firm matches. Rows give clone size only sometimes, using once, few, many, or a class for an expanded clone.

d_call: .
j_call: TRBJ1-3
v_call: TRBV7-2
clone_size: once
cdr3_aa: CASSLLGGSGNTIYF
cdr3_nt: TGTGCCAGCAGCTTACTAGGGGGCTCTGGAAACACCATATATTTT

d_call: TRBD1
j_call: TRBJ2-5
v_call: TRBV7-9
clone_size: .
cdr3_aa: CASSANSGQRQTQYF
cdr3_nt: TGTGCCAGCAGCGCAAACTCGGGACAGCGCCAGACCCAGTACTTC

d_call: TRBD1
j_call: TRBJ2-7
v_call: TRBV2
clone_size: once
cdr3_aa: CASSASGGVGTYEQYF
cdr3_nt: TGTGCCAGCAGTGCCTCAGGGGGCGTAGGGACCTACGAGCAGTACTTC

d_call: TRBD1
j_call: TRBJ2-7
v_call: TRBV7-7
clone_size: .
cdr3_aa: CASSAGDSAYEQYF
cdr3_nt: TGTGCCAGCAGCGCCGGGGACAGCGCCTACGAGCAGTACTTC

d_call: .
j_call: TRBJ2-2
v_call: TRBV13
clone_size: .
cdr3_aa: CASSLGLKTGELFF
cdr3_nt: TGTGCCAGCAGCCTCGGACTGAAAACCGGGGAGCTGTTTTTT

d_call: .
j_call: TRBJ1-5
v_call: TRBV27
clone_size: .
cdr3_aa: CASSLYVNQPQHF
cdr3_nt: TGTGCCAGCAGTTTATATGTCAATCAGCCCCAGCATTTT

d_call: .
j_call: TRBJ2-1
v_call: TRBV7-2
clone_size: .
cdr3_aa: CASSPLDSYEQFF
cdr3_nt: TGTGCCAGCAGCCCACTGGACAGCTATGAGCAGTTCTTC

d_call: TRBD2
j_call: TRBJ2-2
v_call: TRBV13
clone_size: large
cdr3_aa: CASSSYGLAGEYTGELFF
cdr3_nt: TGTGCCAGCAGCTCCTATGGCCTAGCGGGAGAGTACACCGGGGAGCTGTTTTTT

d_call: TRBD1
j_call: TRBJ1-3
v_call: TRBV30
clone_size: .
cdr3_aa: CAWSYGTVGNTIYF
cdr3_nt: TGTGCCTGGAGTTATGGGACAGTTGGAAACACCATATATTTT

d_call: .
j_call: TRBJ2-1
v_call: TRBV6-4
clone_size: once
cdr3_aa: CASSDSGVPYNEQFF
cdr3_nt: TGTGCCAGCAGTGACTCTGGGGTCCCCTACAATGAGCAGTTCTTC

d_call: TRBD2
j_call: TRBJ2-7
v_call: TRBV7-2
clone_size: .
cdr3_aa: CASSPFGLAGDEQYF
cdr3_nt: TGTGCCAGCAGCCCTTTCGGACTAGCGGGAGACGAGCAGTACTTC

d_call: .
j_call: TRBJ2-4
v_call: TRBV7-8
clone_size: .
cdr3_aa: CASSTNAGIAKNIQYF
cdr3_nt: TGTGCCAGCAGCACGAACGCAGGGATAGCCAAAAACATTCAGTACTTC

d_call: TRBD1
j_call: TRBJ1-1
v_call: TRBV5-1
clone_size: .
cdr3_aa: CASSWKTGMTEAFF
cdr3_nt: TGCGCCAGCAGCTGGAAGACAGGGATGACTGAAGCTTTCTTT

d_call: .
j_call: TRBJ2-1
v_call: TRBV28
clone_size: .
cdr3_aa: CASSPNRPKQFF
cdr3_nt: TGTGCCAGCAGTCCAAACCGTCCGAAGCAGTTCTTC

d_call: .
j_call: TRBJ2-1
v_call: TRBV28
clone_size: .
cdr3_aa: CASGRPANEQFF
cdr3_nt: TGTGCCAGCGGTAGACCGGCGAATGAGCAGTTCTTC

d_call: TRBD2
j_call: TRBJ2-3
v_call: TRBV19
clone_size: .
cdr3_aa: CASKPSGATDTQYF
cdr3_nt: TGTGCCAGTAAACCTAGCGGGGCCACAGATACGCAGTATTTT

d_call: .
j_call: TRBJ2-1
v_call: TRBV5-1
clone_size: .
cdr3_aa: CASSAGDLLRYNEQFF
cdr3_nt: TGCGCCAGCAGCGCCGGGGACTTACTCAGGTACAATGAGCAGTTCTTC

d_call: TRBD1
j_call: TRBJ2-1
v_call: TRBV7-3
clone_size: .
cdr3_aa: CASSPQDRGGYNEQFF
cdr3_nt: TGTGCCAGCAGCCCCCAGGACAGGGGCGGTTACAATGAGCAGTTCTTC

d_call: .
j_call: TRBJ2-1
v_call: TRBV7-9
clone_size: .
cdr3_aa: CASSPGVSSYNEQFF
cdr3_nt: TGTGCCAGCAGCCCGGGGGTGAGCTCCTACAATGAGCAGTTCTTC

d_call: .
j_call: TRBJ2-7
v_call: TRBV30
clone_size: .
cdr3_aa: CAWDRKGSYEQYF
cdr3_nt: TGTGCCTGGGACAGAAAGGGCTCCTACGAGCAGTACTTC

d_call: .
j_call: TRBJ1-2
v_call: TRBV21-1
clone_size: .
cdr3_aa: CASSKFQLRTAAVFNYGYTF
cdr3_nt: TGTGCCAGCAGCAAATTTCAGTTGAGGACAGCCGCAGTTTTCAACTATGGCTACACCTTC

d_call: .
j_call: TRBJ1-2
v_call: TRBV7-9
clone_size: .
cdr3_aa: CASSLSEDYGYTF
cdr3_nt: TGTGCCAGCAGCTTATCAGAAGACTATGGCTACACCTTC

d_call: .
j_call: TRBJ1-5
v_call: TRBV28
clone_size: once
cdr3_aa: CASSPYGRPYFQPQHF
cdr3_nt: TGTGCCAGCAGTCCATATGGACGTCCGTATTTCCAGCCCCAGCATTTT

d_call: .
j_call: TRBJ2-5
v_call: TRBV5-1
clone_size: once
cdr3_aa: CASSHRTPGRMTQYF
cdr3_nt: TGCGCCAGCAGCCACCGGACCCCCGGGAGAATGACCCAGTACTTC

d_call: .
j_call: TRBJ2-2
v_call: TRBV10-1
clone_size: .
cdr3_aa: CASSPEPVATGELFF
cdr3_nt: TGCGCCAGCAGTCCTGAGCCAGTCGCTACCGGGGAGCTGTTTTTT

d_call: TRBD1
j_call: TRBJ1-1
v_call: TRBV27
clone_size: .
cdr3_aa: CASSYIDRTGEAFF
cdr3_nt: TGTGCCAGCTCCTACATAGATCGGACAGGGGAAGCTTTCTTT

d_call: .
j_call: TRBJ1-6
v_call: TRBV9
clone_size: .
cdr3_aa: CASSVALTSPLHF
cdr3_nt: TGTGCCAGCAGCGTAGCTCTGACTTCACCCCTCCACTTT

d_call: .
j_call: TRBJ1-5
v_call: TRBV9
clone_size: .
cdr3_aa: CASSVGGSNQPQHF
cdr3_nt: TGTGCCAGCAGCGTAGGGGGAAGCAATCAGCCCCAGCATTTT

d_call: .
j_call: TRBJ1-1
v_call: TRBV2
clone_size: .
cdr3_aa: CASSEDQNTEAFF
cdr3_nt: TGTGCCAGCAGTGAAGATCAGAACACTGAAGCTTTCTTT

d_call: .
j_call: TRBJ2-1
v_call: TRBV11-2
clone_size: .
cdr3_aa: CASSFVGSSYNEQFF
cdr3_nt: TGTGCCAGCAGCTTCGTCGGGAGCTCCTACAATGAGCAGTTCTTC

d_call: TRBD1
j_call: TRBJ1-3
v_call: TRBV10-3
clone_size: .
cdr3_aa: CAINTGTGDYSGNTIYF
cdr3_nt: TGTGCCATCAACACCGGGACAGGGGATTACTCTGGAAACACCATATATTTT

d_call: .
j_call: TRBJ2-4
v_call: TRBV4-1
clone_size: .
cdr3_aa: CASSQERLGAFGKNIQYF
cdr3_nt: TGCGCCAGCAGCCAAGAGAGGCTAGGGGCCTTCGGCAAAAACATTCAGTACTTC

d_call: .
j_call: TRBJ2-1
v_call: TRBV20-1
clone_size: once
cdr3_aa: CSAELVNEQFF
cdr3_nt: TGCAGTGCGGAACTTGTAAATGAGCAGTTCTTC

d_call: .
j_call: TRBJ2-5
v_call: TRBV19
clone_size: .
cdr3_aa: CASSIVLSPPLQETQYF
cdr3_nt: TGTGCCAGTAGTATAGTTTTGAGTCCCCCGCTACAAGAGACCCAGTACTTC

d_call: .
j_call: TRBJ2-5
v_call: TRBV19
clone_size: .
cdr3_aa: CASSNRDTGWTQYF
cdr3_nt: TGTGCCAGTAGTAACCGGGACACCGGATGGACCCAGTACTTC

d_call: .
j_call: TRBJ2-2
v_call: TRBV27
clone_size: .
cdr3_aa: CASRLLSGELFF
cdr3_nt: TGTGCCAGCAGGCTGTTGTCCGGGGAGCTGTTTTTT

d_call: .
j_call: TRBJ2-1
v_call: TRBV4-2
clone_size: .
cdr3_aa: CASSQELSGLTYNEQFF
cdr3_nt: TGTGCCAGCAGCCAAGAGTTAAGCGGGCTAACCTACAATGAGCAGTTCTTC

d_call: .
j_call: TRBJ1-4
v_call: TRBV6-6
clone_size: few
cdr3_aa: CASSYSRGGEKLFF
cdr3_nt: TGTGCCAGCAGTTACTCACGGGGAGGTGAAAAACTGTTTTTT

d_call: .
j_call: TRBJ1-3
v_call: TRBV4-1
clone_size: .
cdr3_aa: CASSQGQGGSGNTIYF
cdr3_nt: TGCGCCAGCAGCCAAGGGCAGGGAGGTTCTGGAAACACCATATATTTT

d_call: TRBD1
j_call: TRBJ2-1
v_call: TRBV6-5
clone_size: .
cdr3_aa: CASSPMTGSYNEQFF
cdr3_nt: TGTGCCAGCAGTCCGATGACAGGGAGCTACAATGAGCAGTTCTTC

d_call: .
j_call: TRBJ1-2
v_call: TRBV11-3
clone_size: .
cdr3_aa: CASSRSGGYGYTF
cdr3_nt: TGTGCCAGCAGCAGAAGCGGGGGCTATGGCTACACCTTC

d_call: .
j_call: TRBJ1-2
v_call: TRBV4-1
clone_size: few
cdr3_aa: CASSQVSRQHENYGYTF
cdr3_nt: TGCGCCAGCAGCCAAGTGAGTCGACAACACGAGAACTATGGCTACACCTTC

d_call: TRBD1
j_call: TRBJ2-7
v_call: TRBV7-8
clone_size: few
cdr3_aa: CASSGQVSSEQYF
cdr3_nt: TGTGCCAGTTCGGGACAGGTCTCTTCCGAGCAGTACTTC

d_call: .
j_call: TRBJ1-3
v_call: TRBV2
clone_size: .
cdr3_aa: CASSEGGGNTIYF
cdr3_nt: TGTGCCAGCAGCGAAGGTGGCGGAAACACCATATATTTT

d_call: .
j_call: TRBJ2-2
v_call: TRBV7-2
clone_size: .
cdr3_aa: CASSLQGTGYTGELFF
cdr3_nt: TGTGCCAGCAGCTTACAGGGGACGGGGTACACCGGGGAGCTGTTTTTT

d_call: .
j_call: TRBJ1-2
v_call: TRBV7-9
clone_size: few
cdr3_aa: CASSSPGRSAYGYTF
cdr3_nt: TGTGCCAGCAGCTCCCCGGGAAGGTCAGCCTATGGCTACACCTTC

d_call: .
j_call: TRBJ2-6
v_call: TRBV28
clone_size: .
cdr3_aa: CASTEGGAGANVLTF
cdr3_nt: TGTGCCAGCACCGAAGGGGGAGCTGGGGCCAACGTCCTGACTTTC

d_call: TRBD1
j_call: TRBJ2-5
v_call: TRBV5-1
clone_size: .
cdr3_aa: CASRGQEETQYF
cdr3_nt: TGCGCCAGCAGGGGACAGGAGGAGACCCAGTACTTC

d_call: .
j_call: TRBJ2-1
v_call: TRBV11-3
clone_size: .
cdr3_aa: CASSLGETGPNEQFF
cdr3_nt: TGTGCCAGCAGCTTGGGGGAGACAGGTCCCAATGAGCAGTTCTTC

d_call: TRBD1
j_call: TRBJ2-7
v_call: TRBV28
clone_size: .
cdr3_aa: CASSVGQGAREQYF
cdr3_nt: TGTGCCAGCAGTGTCGGACAGGGGGCACGAGAGCAGTACTTC

d_call: TRBD1
j_call: TRBJ1-2
v_call: TRBV5-4
clone_size: .
cdr3_aa: CASSFETGPVYGYTF
cdr3_nt: TGTGCCAGCAGCTTCGAGACAGGGCCCGTCTATGGCTACACCTTC

d_call: .
j_call: TRBJ2-2
v_call: TRBV6-5
clone_size: .
cdr3_aa: CASSYGVGTGELFF
cdr3_nt: TGTGCCAGCAGTTACGGGGTTGGAACCGGGGAGCTGTTTTTT

d_call: TRBD1
j_call: TRBJ1-6
v_call: TRBV7-2
clone_size: .
cdr3_aa: CASSLDRGENSPLHF
cdr3_nt: TGTGCCAGCAGCTTAGACAGGGGAGAGAATTCACCCCTCCACTTT

d_call: .
j_call: TRBJ2-7
v_call: TRBV28
clone_size: .
cdr3_aa: CASSFAPPEQYF
cdr3_nt: TGTGCCAGCAGTTTCGCACCCCCCGAGCAGTACTTC

d_call: TRBD1
j_call: TRBJ2-3
v_call: TRBV6-6
clone_size: once
cdr3_aa: CASSPRQGRTDTQYF
cdr3_nt: TGTGCCAGCAGTCCCCGACAGGGTAGAACAGATACGCAGTATTTT

d_call: .
j_call: TRBJ2-2
v_call: TRBV30
clone_size: .
cdr3_aa: CAWSVRGPGELFF
cdr3_nt: TGTGCCTGGAGTGTACGGGGTCCCGGGGAGCTGTTTTTT

d_call: .
j_call: TRBJ1-1
v_call: TRBV7-9
clone_size: .
cdr3_aa: CASQRGDTEAFF
cdr3_nt: TGTGCCAGCCAAAGGGGGGACACTGAAGCTTTCTTT

d_call: .
j_call: TRBJ2-5
v_call: TRBV7-2
clone_size: .
cdr3_aa: CASSPPHPQETQYF
cdr3_nt: TGTGCCAGCAGCCCACCTCACCCACAAGAGACCCAGTACTTC